This T cell receptor (beta chain) was observed in a study of blood T cell repertoires in COVID-19. The ends lost 5 bases at V and 6 bases at J; junction bases unmatched: 8. The V gene's germline CDR1 is SEHNR and CDR2 FQNEAQ (reference sequence). The CDR3 runs to 14 residues. In the original processing: Estimates of nucleated cell counts were drawn from the amplification of reference gene primers. Here immunoSEQ multiplex PCR was the method, and the copy in TCRdb shows in-frame clones only, minus some. V, J and clone size are taken as reported in that table, and D and trimming were inferred from the DNA itself. The sample includes around 110,000 clones, approximately 90% of them seen just once.

The sequenced material came from peripheral blood. The V and J genes are TRBV7-9 and TRBJ2-3; 7 nucleotides line up with TRBD1. This sequence originates from a human donor with active COVID-19. The donor label of this sample is uncertain. As DNA, the CDR3 is TGTGCCAGCAGCCCCCGACAGGGATCGGATACGCAGTATTTT. Protein product: CASSPRQGSDTQYF.